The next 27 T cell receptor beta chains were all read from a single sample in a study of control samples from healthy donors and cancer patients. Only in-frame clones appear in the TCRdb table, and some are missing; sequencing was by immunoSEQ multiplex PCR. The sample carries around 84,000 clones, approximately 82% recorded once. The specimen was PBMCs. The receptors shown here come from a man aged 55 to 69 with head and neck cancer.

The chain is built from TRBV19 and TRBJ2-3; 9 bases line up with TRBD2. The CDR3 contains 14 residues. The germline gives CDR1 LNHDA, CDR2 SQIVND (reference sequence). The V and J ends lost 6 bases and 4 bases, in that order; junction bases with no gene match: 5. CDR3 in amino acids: CASRKAGGADTQYF. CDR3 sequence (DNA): TGTGCCAGTAGAAAAGCGGGAGGTGCAGATACGCAGTATTTT.

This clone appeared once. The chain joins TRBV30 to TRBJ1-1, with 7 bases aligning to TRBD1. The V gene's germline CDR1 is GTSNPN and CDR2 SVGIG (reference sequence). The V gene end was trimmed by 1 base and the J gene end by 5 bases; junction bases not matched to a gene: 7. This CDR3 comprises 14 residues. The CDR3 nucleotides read TGTGCCTGGAGTGGACGCAGGGGGAGGACTGAAGCTTTCTTT. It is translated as CAWSGRRGRTEAFF.

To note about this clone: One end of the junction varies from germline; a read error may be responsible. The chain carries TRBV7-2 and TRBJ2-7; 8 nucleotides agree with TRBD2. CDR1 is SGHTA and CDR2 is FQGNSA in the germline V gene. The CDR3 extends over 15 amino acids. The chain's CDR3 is CASSLAAAGVLGANF. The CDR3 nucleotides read TGTGCCAGCAGCTTAGCGGCAGCGGGAGTTTTGGGCGCTAACTTC.

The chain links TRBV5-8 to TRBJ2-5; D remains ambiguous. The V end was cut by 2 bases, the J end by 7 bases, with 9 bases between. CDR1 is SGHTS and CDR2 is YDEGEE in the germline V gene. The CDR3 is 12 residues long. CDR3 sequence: CASSFSGRTQYF. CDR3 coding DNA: TGTGCCAGCAGCTTTTCCGGACGGACCCAGTACTTC.

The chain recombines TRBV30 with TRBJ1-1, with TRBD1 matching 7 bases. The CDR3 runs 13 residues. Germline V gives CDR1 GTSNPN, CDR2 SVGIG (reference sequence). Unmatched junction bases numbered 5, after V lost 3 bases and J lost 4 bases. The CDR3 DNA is TGTGCCTGGAGCCGACAGGGAGGCACTGAAGCTTTCTTT. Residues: CAWSRQGGTEAFF.

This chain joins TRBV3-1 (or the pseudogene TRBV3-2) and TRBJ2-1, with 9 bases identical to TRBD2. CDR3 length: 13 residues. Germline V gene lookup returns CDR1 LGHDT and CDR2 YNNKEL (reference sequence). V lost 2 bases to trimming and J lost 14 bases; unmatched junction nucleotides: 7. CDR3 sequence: CASSQYSGSTEFF. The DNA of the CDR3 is TGTGCCAGCAGCCAATATAGCGGGAGTACCGAGTTCTTC.

The chain's CDR3 is CAISESQENEQFF. The CDR3 DNA follows: TGTGCCATCAGTGAGTCACAGGAGAATGAGCAGTTCTTC. The rearrangement links TRBV10-3 to TRBJ2-1; TRBD1 is a possible D gene (5 bases). The CDR3 length is 13 residues. In germline, CDR1 is ENHRY, CDR2 SYGVKD. V shed 0 bases and J shed 7 bases, with 7 bases lying between them.

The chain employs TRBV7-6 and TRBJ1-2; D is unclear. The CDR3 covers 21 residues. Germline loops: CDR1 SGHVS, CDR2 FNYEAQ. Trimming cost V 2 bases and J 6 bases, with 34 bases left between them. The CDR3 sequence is CASSLIARGTPVRESRNGYTF. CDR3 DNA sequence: TGTGCCAGCAGCTTAATCGCGAGAGGTACCCCTGTGAGGGAGAGTCGGAATGGCTACACCTTC. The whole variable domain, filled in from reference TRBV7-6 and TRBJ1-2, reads GAGVSQSPRYKVTKRGQDVALRCDPISGHVSLYWYRQALGQGPEFLTYFNYEAQQDKSGLPNDRFSAERPEGSISTLTIQRTEQRDSAMYRCASSLIARGTPVRESRNGYTFGSGTRLTVV.

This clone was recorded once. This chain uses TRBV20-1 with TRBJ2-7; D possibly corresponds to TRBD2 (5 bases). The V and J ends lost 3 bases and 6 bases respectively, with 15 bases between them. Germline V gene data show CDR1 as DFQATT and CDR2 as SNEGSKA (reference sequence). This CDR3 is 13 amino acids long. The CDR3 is CSASFGSIGEQYF. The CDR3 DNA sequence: TGCAGTGCTAGTTTTGGGAGTATCGGCGAGCAGTACTTC.

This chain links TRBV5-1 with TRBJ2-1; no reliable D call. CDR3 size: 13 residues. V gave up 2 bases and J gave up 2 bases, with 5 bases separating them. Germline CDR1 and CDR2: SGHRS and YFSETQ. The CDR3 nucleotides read TGCGCCAGCAGCTTTCCCCCCTACAATGAGCAGTTCTTC. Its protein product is CASSFPPYNEQFF.

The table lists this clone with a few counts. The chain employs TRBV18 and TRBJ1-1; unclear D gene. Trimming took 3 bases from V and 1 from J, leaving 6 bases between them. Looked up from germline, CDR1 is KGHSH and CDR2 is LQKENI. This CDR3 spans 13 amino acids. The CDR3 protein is CASSPLANTEAFF. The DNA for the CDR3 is TGTGCCAGCTCACCCCTAGCGAACACTGAAGCTTTCTTT.

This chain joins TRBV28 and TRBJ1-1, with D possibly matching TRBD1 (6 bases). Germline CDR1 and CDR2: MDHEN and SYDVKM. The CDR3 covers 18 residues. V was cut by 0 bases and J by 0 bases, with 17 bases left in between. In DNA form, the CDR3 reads TGTGCCAGCAGTTTATGGGGGGCAACAACGTTCATGAACACTGAAGCTTTCTTT. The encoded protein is CASSLWGATTFMNTEAFF.

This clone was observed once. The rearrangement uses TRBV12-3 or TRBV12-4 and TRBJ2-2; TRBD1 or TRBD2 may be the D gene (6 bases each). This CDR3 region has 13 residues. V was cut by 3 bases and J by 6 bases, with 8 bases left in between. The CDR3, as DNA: TGTGCCAGCAGTTTGAGGGGGGCCGGGGAGCTGTTTTTT. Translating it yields CASSLRGAGELFF.

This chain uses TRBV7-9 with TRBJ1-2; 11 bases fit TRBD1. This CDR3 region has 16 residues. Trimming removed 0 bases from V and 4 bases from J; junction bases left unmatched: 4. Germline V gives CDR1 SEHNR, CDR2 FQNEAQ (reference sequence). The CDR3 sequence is CASSLAGTGGGYGYTF. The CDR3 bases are TGTGCCAGCAGCTTAGCCGGGACAGGGGGTGGCTATGGCTACACCTTC.

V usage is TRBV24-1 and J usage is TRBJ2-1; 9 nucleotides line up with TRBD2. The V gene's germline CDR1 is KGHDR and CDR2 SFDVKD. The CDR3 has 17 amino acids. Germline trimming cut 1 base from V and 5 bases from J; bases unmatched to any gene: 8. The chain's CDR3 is CATSDFTGLAENNEQFF. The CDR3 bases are TGTGCCACCAGTGATTTCACGGGACTAGCCGAAAACAATGAGCAGTTCTTC.

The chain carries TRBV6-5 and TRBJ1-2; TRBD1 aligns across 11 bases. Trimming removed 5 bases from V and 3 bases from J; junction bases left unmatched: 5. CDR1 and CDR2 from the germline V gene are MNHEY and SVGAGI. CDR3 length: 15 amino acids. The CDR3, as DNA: TGTGCCAGCAGTACACGGACAGGGGGCGACTATGGCTACACCTTC. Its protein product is CASSTRTGGDYGYTF.

The chain's CDR3 is CASSASLAGGMDNEQFF. The CDR3 coding sequence is TGTGCCAGCAGCGCCAGCCTAGCGGGAGGTATGGACAATGAGCAGTTCTTC. The chain links TRBV11-3 to TRBJ2-1; 11 bases match TRBD2. The V gene's germline CDR1 is SGHNT and CDR2 YENEEA. The CDR3 contains 17 residues. V lost 5 bases, J lost 5 bases, and 11 bases stayed unmatched.

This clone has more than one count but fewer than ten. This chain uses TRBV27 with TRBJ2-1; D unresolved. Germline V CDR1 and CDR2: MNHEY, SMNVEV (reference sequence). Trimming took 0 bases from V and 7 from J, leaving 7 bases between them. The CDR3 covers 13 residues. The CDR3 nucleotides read TGTGCCAGCAGTTTATCACGGCAAAATGAGCAGTTCTTC. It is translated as CASSLSRQNEQFF.

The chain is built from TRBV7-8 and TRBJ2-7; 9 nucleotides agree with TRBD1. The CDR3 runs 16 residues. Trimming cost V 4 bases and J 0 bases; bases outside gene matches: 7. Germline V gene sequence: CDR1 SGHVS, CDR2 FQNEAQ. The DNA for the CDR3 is TGTGCCAGCAGCTCCGGACAGGGGATGGGCTCCTACGAGCAGTACTTC. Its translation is CASSSGQGMGSYEQYF.

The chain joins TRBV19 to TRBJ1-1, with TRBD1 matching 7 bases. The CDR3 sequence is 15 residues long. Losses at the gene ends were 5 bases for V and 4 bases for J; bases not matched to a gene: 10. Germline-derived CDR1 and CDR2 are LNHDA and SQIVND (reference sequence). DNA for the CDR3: TGTGCCAGTAGTGATATAGACAGGGCAACCACTGAAGCTTTCTTT. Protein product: CASSDIDRATTEAFF.

For the CDR3, the DNA is TGTGCCATCAGCGACAGTAATCAGCCCCAGCATTTT. Protein product: CAISDSNQPQHF. The chain joins TRBV10-3 to TRBJ1-5, with D possibly TRBD1 on 5 matching bases. The V end lost 6 bases, the J end lost 4 bases, and 7 bases lay between the germline ends. Looked up from germline, CDR1 is ENHRY and CDR2 is SYGVKD. CDR3 length: 12 amino acids.

CDR3 DNA: TGTGCCAGCATCCGACAGGGTGGCGAGCAGTTCTTC. Translation: CASIRQGGEQFF. The gene calls are TRBV7-8 and TRBJ2-1; 7 bases map to TRBD1. The CDR3 extends over 12 amino acids. The junction had 7 bases not matched to a gene; V was cut back by 7 bases and J by 10 bases. Germline V gene data show CDR1 as SGHVS and CDR2 as FQNEAQ.

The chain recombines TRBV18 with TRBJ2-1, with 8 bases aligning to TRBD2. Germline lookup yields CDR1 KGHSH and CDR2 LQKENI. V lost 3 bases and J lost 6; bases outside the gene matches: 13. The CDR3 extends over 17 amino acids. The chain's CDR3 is CASSPLERVSGTNEQFF. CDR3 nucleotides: TGTGCCAGCTCACCCCTCGAGCGGGTTAGCGGGACCAATGAGCAGTTCTTC.

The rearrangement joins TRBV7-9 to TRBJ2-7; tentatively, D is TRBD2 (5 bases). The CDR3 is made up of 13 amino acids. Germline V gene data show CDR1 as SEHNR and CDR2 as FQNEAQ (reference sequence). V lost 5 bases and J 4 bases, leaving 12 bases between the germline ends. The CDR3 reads CASSPGLKYEQYF. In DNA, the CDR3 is TGTGCCAGCAGCCCTGGACTGAAATACGAGCAGTACTTC.

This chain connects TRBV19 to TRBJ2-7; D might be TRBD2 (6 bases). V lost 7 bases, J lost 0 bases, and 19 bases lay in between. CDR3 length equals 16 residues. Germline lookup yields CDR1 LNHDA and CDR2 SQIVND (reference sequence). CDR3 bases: TGTGCCAGTACCCCCGGCCGGGGGTCTATCTCCTACGAGCAGTACTTC. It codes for CASTPGRGSISYEQYF.

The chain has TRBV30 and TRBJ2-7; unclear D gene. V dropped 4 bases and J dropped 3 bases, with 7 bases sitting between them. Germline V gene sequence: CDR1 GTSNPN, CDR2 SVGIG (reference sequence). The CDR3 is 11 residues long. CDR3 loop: CAWKADYEQYF. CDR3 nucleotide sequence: TGTGCCTGGAAGGCGGACTACGAGCAGTACTTC.

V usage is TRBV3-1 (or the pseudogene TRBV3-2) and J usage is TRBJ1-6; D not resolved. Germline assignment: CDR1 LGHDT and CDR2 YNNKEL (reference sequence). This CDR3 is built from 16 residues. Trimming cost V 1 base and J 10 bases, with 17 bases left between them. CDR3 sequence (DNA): TGTGCCAGCAGCCAAGTGTTAGAGGGCTTATGGTCACCCCTCCACTTT. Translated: CASSQVLEGLWSPLHF.